This T cell receptor beta chain appears in the sequencing data of a study of blood T cell repertoires in COVID-19. The CDR3 has 15 amino acids. The V and J ends lost 4 bases and 0 bases respectively, with 13 bases between them. The germline V gene has CDR1 LGHDT and CDR2 YNNKEL (reference sequence). Generated by immunoSEQ multiplex PCR, the TCRdb table keeps only in-frame clones and is missing some. The top ten clones hold 1.6% of a sample with 45,000 to 60,000 clones, approximately 90% of them seen once. The TCR sequence derives from a man aged 60 to 75 with acute or convalescent COVID-19. The V call is TRBV3-1 (or the pseudogene TRBV3-2), the J call TRBJ2-7; unclear D gene. Sequencing input: peripheral blood. The CDR3 nucleotides read TGTGCCAGCAGCCTCTCTACCACTGGCTCCTACGAGCAGTACTTC. Its translation: CASSLSTTGSYEQYF.